The 27 T cell receptor beta chains listed next were all sequenced from one sample in a study of control samples from healthy donors and cancer patients. Generated by immunoSEQ multiplex PCR, the TCRdb table keeps only in-frame clones and is missing some. This sample has around 77,000 clones, with 85% to 95% found just once. The material sequenced was blood. The receptor source for this set is a woman aged 55-75 years in good health.

This chain links TRBV28 with TRBJ1-2, with D possibly being TRBD1 (5 bases). CDR1 is MDHEN and CDR2 is SYDVKM in the germline V gene. V lost 5 bases to trimming and J lost 0 bases, with 10 bases between them. The CDR3 length is 14 residues. Written as DNA, the CDR3 is TGTGCCAGCAGTGGACACGCTCCTAACTATGGCTACACCTTC. It is translated as CASSGHAPNYGYTF.

The chain recombines TRBV10-1 with TRBJ1-1, with 9 nucleotides matching TRBD1. From germline, CDR1 is WNHNN and CDR2 SYGVQD (reference sequence). V lost 6 bases to trimming and J lost 11 bases; unmatched junction nucleotides: 13. This CDR3 is built from 14 residues. As DNA, the CDR3 is TGCGCCAGCAGCGCGCAACAGGGGGCGCGGATTGCTTTCTTT. Residues: CASSAQQGARIAFF.

The chain carries TRBV11-3 and TRBJ1-2; D possibly corresponds to TRBD1 (5 bases). The CDR3 loop spans 13 amino acids. V dropped 3 bases and J dropped 7 bases, with 12 bases sitting between them. CDR1 is SGHNT, CDR2 YENEEA, per germline. The CDR3 sequence: CASSLGTRVGYTF. CDR3 nucleotides: TGTGCCAGCAGCTTGGGGACGAGGGTTGGCTACACCTTC.

The chain links TRBV11-2 to TRBJ2-5, with D unresolved. The germline V gene has CDR1 SGHAT and CDR2 FQNNGV. The CDR3 is made up of 16 amino acids. V was cut by 5 bases and J by 2 bases, with 18 bases left in between. Here the CDR3 DNA reads TGTGCCAGCAGCGCAGACCGAGGACGAGCGCAAGAGACCCAGTACTTC. Its protein product is CASSADRGRAQETQYF.

The chain couples TRBV28 to TRBJ1-5, with TRBD1 as a possible D gene (6 bases). V was clipped by 2 bases and J by 2 bases, with 13 bases between them. Germline values: CDR1 MDHEN, CDR2 SYDVKM. The CDR3 extends over 16 amino acids. CDR3 residues: CASSLGRGGRNQPQHF. In nucleotides, the CDR3 is TGTGCCAGCAGTTTAGGCAGGGGAGGACGCAATCAGCCCCAGCATTTT.

V gene TRBV10-1 combines with J gene TRBJ2-2; D unresolved. Germline V CDR1 and CDR2: WNHNN, SYGVQD (reference sequence). Trimming stripped 2 bases from V and 3 bases from J, with 7 bases between. The CDR3 contains 14 residues. The CDR3 DNA follows: TGCGCCAGCAGTGAGCGTGGGGACACCGGGGAGCTGTTTTTT. As protein: CASSERGDTGELFF.

The chain combines TRBV10-3 with TRBJ1-6, with no clear D. V lost 2 bases, J lost 7 bases, and 6 bases lay in between. Germline loops: CDR1 ENHRY, CDR2 SYGVKD. There are 13 residues in the CDR3. Written as DNA, the CDR3 is TGTGCCATCAGTGAGCGGCAGAATTCACCCCTCCACTTT. Its translation: CAISERQNSPLHF.

The chain combines TRBV5-1 with TRBJ2-5, with 11 bases lining up with TRBD2. Losses at the gene ends were 4 bases for V and 1 base for J; bases not matched to a gene: 9. Germline lookup yields CDR1 SGHRS and CDR2 YFSETQ. The CDR3 length is 17 residues. The chain's CDR3 is CASSPPGLAGGQETQYF. DNA for the CDR3: TGCGCCAGCAGCCCCCCCGGACTAGCGGGTGGCCAAGAGACCCAGTACTTC.

DNA for the CDR3: TGTGCCAGCAGCCTGGGGACCAGTCGGGAGACCCAGTACTTC. The encoded protein is CASSLGTSRETQYF. The rearrangement links TRBV28 to TRBJ2-5, with D possibly called TRBD1 or TRBD2 (5 bases each). The length of the CDR3 is 14 residues. V lost 6 bases and J 5 bases, leaving 16 bases between the germline ends. CDR1 and CDR2 (germline): MDHEN, SYDVKM.

CDR3 coding DNA: TGTGCCAGCACCTCAACTGAGCAGCGGAACTATGGCTACACCTTC. As protein: CASTSTEQRNYGYTF. The rearrangement links TRBV6-6 to TRBJ1-2; D is unresolved. The ends were cut back, 7 bases at V and 2 bases at J, with 17 bases in the middle. The length of the CDR3 is 15 residues. Germline-derived CDR1 and CDR2 are MNHNY and SVGAGI (reference sequence).

The chain carries TRBV21-1 and TRBJ1-3; the table's D call of TRBD1 was not tested on the DNA. TRBV21-1 is a known pseudogene. CDR3 size: 16 residues. CDR3 DNA: TGTGCCAGCAGCAAAACGTCAGGGCACTCTGGAAACACCATATATTTT. Amino acid sequence: CASSKTSGHSGNTIYF.

V usage is TRBV7-2 and J usage is TRBJ1-1; perhaps TRBD1 as D (5 bases). Germline V lookup: CDR1 SGHTA, CDR2 FQGNSA. This CDR3 is 13 amino acids long. Trimming took off 3 bases at V and 3 bases at J, with 8 bases between the two ends. The CDR3 DNA sequence: TGTGCCAGCAGCTTTGGGACGCACACTGAAGCTTTCTTT. It encodes CASSFGTHTEAFF.

The chain couples TRBV7-9 to TRBJ1-4; a weak D match, TRBD1 (5 bases). Germline CDR1 reads SEHNR; CDR2 reads FQNEAQ (reference sequence). V was trimmed by 6 bases and J by 8 bases, leaving 16 bases between them. The CDR3 has 14 amino acids. The CDR3 loop reads CASSPGQGGEKLFF. Written as DNA, the CDR3 is TGTGCCAGCAGTCCAGGACAAGGAGGAGAAAAACTGTTTTTT.

This clone was detected a few times. V is TRBV4-1 and J is TRBJ1-5; D remains unclear. The germline V and J ends were trimmed by 4 bases and 2 bases, with 12 bases remaining between them. The CDR3 is 15 amino acids. Germline V gene data show CDR1 as MGHRA and CDR2 as YSYEKL. CDR3 residues: CASSLHQSGNQPQHF. The CDR3 DNA reads as TGCGCCAGCAGCCTGCATCAGTCTGGCAATCAGCCCCAGCATTTT.

The chain links TRBV10-3 to TRBJ1-5, with TRBD1 as a possible D gene (5 bases). CDR1 ENHRY and CDR2 SYGVKD come from the germline V gene. CDR3 length: 13 amino acids. V gave up 7 bases and J gave up 5 bases, with 12 bases separating them. The chain's CDR3 is CAIKGQADQPQHF. In DNA, the CDR3 is TGTGCCATCAAGGGGCAGGCGGATCAGCCCCAGCATTTT.

This chain connects TRBV18 to TRBJ2-7, with 10 bases fitting TRBD1. Per germline, CDR1 KGHSH and CDR2 LQKENI. Unmatched junction bases numbered 13, after V lost 4 bases and J lost 1 base. The CDR3 runs to 18 residues. The CDR3 here is CASSRRKRTGGASYEQYF. The CDR3 DNA follows: TGTGCCAGCTCACGTCGGAAAAGGACAGGGGGGGCTTCCTACGAGCAGTACTTC.

This clone was found a few times. The V gene is TRBV7-2, the J gene TRBJ2-1; D possibly corresponds to TRBD2 (6 bases). V lost 6 bases and J 8 bases, leaving 14 bases between the germline ends. There are 13 residues in the CDR3. CDR1 SGHTA and CDR2 FQGNSA come from the germline V gene. CDR3 amino acids: CASRLRLGHEQFF. In nucleotides, the CDR3 is TGTGCCAGCAGACTAAGACTAGGACATGAGCAGTTCTTC.

This rearrangement joins TRBV5-1 to TRBJ2-1, with unresolved D. The V gene's germline CDR1 is SGHRS and CDR2 YFSETQ. The CDR3 spans 15 residues. Trimming removed 0 bases at V and 0 bases at J, with 7 bases between. The CDR3 nucleotides are TGCGCCAGCAGCTTGGGGAGCGTCTCCTACAATGAGCAGTTCTTC. Its protein is CASSLGSVSYNEQFF.

This clone has only one observation. This chain joins TRBV24-1 and TRBJ2-3, with 13 bases aligning to TRBD2. The CDR3 length is 17 residues. V dropped 4 bases and J dropped 4; count of bases not matched to a gene: 7. CDR1 is KGHDR and CDR2 is SFDVKD in the germline V gene. The CDR3 spells CATSEGGLAGKADTQYF. The CDR3 nucleotides are TGTGCCACCAGTGAAGGGGGACTAGCGGGAAAAGCAGATACGCAGTATTTT.

This chain connects TRBV19 to TRBJ1-4; D unresolved. From germline, CDR1 is LNHDA and CDR2 SQIVND (reference sequence). This CDR3 region has 15 residues. V lost 6 bases and J 5 bases, leaving 16 bases between the germline ends. The CDR3 region is CASSPQPGGNEKLFF. The CDR3 DNA reads TGTGCCAGTAGCCCTCAGCCGGGCGGGAATGAAAAACTGTTTTTT.

This clone was picked up one time. V usage is TRBV20-1 and J usage is TRBJ2-1; D is uncertain. This CDR3 comprises 10 residues. CDR1 DFQATT and CDR2 SNEGSKA come from the germline V gene (reference sequence). V was shortened by 5 bases and J by 8 bases, with 7 bases between the two germline ends. The CDR3, as DNA: TGCAGTGCTGGGTGGCATGAGCAGTTCTTC. The encoded protein is CSAGWHEQFF.

This clone was picked up one time. This chain uses TRBV4-1 with TRBJ2-3; either TRBD1 or TRBD2 may fit D (6 bases each). Germline V gene sequence: CDR1 MGHRA, CDR2 YSYEKL. Trimming took 2 bases from V and 0 from J, leaving 18 bases between them. The CDR3 covers 18 residues. CDR3 residues: CASSQTGIRGASTDTQYF. For the CDR3, the DNA is TGCGCCAGCAGCCAAACAGGAATTAGGGGGGCTAGCACAGATACGCAGTATTTT.

The CDR3 protein is CASSRTSGSTYEQYF. The CDR3, as DNA: TGTGCCAGCAGTCGGACTAGCGGTTCTACCTACGAGCAGTACTTC. This chain joins TRBV2 and TRBJ2-7; 10 bases match TRBD2. Germline loops: CDR1 SNHLY, CDR2 FYNNEI. V shed 5 bases, J shed 2 bases, and the junction held 6 bases outside the gene matches. The CDR3 contains 15 residues.

J is TRBJ1-3 and V is TRBV30; D is perhaps TRBD1 (6 bases). With 5 bases removed from V and 3 bases from J, the gap between germline ends came to 14 bases. CDR1 is GTSNPN and CDR2 is SVGIG in the germline V gene (reference sequence). CDR3 length equals 14 residues. CDR3 sequence: CAWDGGGNGNTIYF. The CDR3 DNA sequence: TGTGCCTGGGATGGAGGGGGAAATGGAAACACCATATATTTT.

Only one count was recorded for this clone. The gene calls are TRBV28 and TRBJ1-1; a possible D gene is TRBD1 (6 bases). There are 13 residues in the CDR3. Trimming removed 5 bases from V and 4 bases from J, with 11 bases in between. Germline V gene lookup returns CDR1 MDHEN and CDR2 SYDVKM. Here the CDR3 DNA reads TGTGCCAGCAGTCTACGGGGGCTCACTGAAGCTTTCTTT. Protein product: CASSLRGLTEAFF.

The chain couples TRBV6-5 to TRBJ1-2, with no clear D. CDR1 and CDR2 (germline): MNHEY, SVGAGI. The CDR3 contains 13 residues. Between the trimmed V and J ends, which lost 8 bases and 3 bases, there was a span of 13 bases. The CDR3 loop reads CASGREVHYGYTF. The CDR3 region has the DNA TGTGCCAGCGGTCGGGAAGTGCACTATGGCTACACCTTC.

This clone was seen just once. This sequence joins TRBV7-9 and TRBJ2-2; D is perhaps TRBD2 (6 bases). This CDR3 comprises 16 residues. CDR1 SEHNR and CDR2 FQNEAQ come from the germline V gene (reference sequence). The V and J ends lost 5 bases and 0 bases respectively, with 13 bases between them. DNA of the CDR3: TGTGCCAGCAGCGCGCAGAGACTAGCGAACACCGGGGAGCTGTTTTTT. Residues: CASSAQRLANTGELFF.